A single sample is the source of the 20 T cell receptor beta chains below, sequenced in a study of tumor-infiltrating lymphocytes in primary liver carcinoma. Constant-region priming of around 530 ng total RNA yielded TCR beta cDNA. What produced the TCR beta libraries was three nested multiplex PCR rounds using slightly modified ARM-PCR. TRBV1-TRBV30 forward and Cbeta reverse primers drove the first two approximately 10-cycle rounds. TCRdb used MiXCR to reprocess the multiplex PCR reads, holding one entry per CDR3 protein. The profile shows approximately 300,000 distinct CDR3 sequences, roughly 60% of them singletons. In addition to blood RNA drawn from unsorted whole blood, germline DNA was extracted. The material sequenced was peripheral blood. Every receptor here comes from a man aged 35-49 years with primary liver carcinoma and hepatitis B virus infection.

This clonotype was recorded a few times. The chain combines TRBV30 with TRBJ1-6; D not certain. CDR1 is GTSNPN, CDR2 SVGIG, per germline (reference sequence). With 0 bases removed from V and 7 bases from J, the gap between germline ends came to 13 bases. The CDR3 has 15 residues. The CDR3 spells CAWSVVGFRNSPLHF. DNA of the CDR3: TGTGCCTGGAGTGTAGTAGGGTTCCGCAATTCACCCCTCCACTTT.

This clonotype was observed a handful of times. J is TRBJ2-5 and V is TRBV6-2 or TRBV6-3; D unclear. V lost 6 bases and J lost 3, with 5 bases in between. CDR3 length: 11 residues. Germline V gene sequence: CDR1 MNHEY, CDR2 SVGEGT. The CDR3 nucleotides read TGTGCCAGCAGCCAAGAAGAGACCCAGTACTTC. Protein sequence: CASSQEETQYF.

This clonotype appeared a single time. A clone one base away is much larger, so this may be a read error. V and J are TRBV6-1 and TRBJ1-3, with D maybe TRBD1 (5 bases). CDR3 length equals 13 residues. The germline CDR1 and CDR2 sequences are MNHNS and SASEGT. The CDR3: CVIADGDGNTIYF. The CDR3, as DNA: TGTGTCATCGCCGACGGGGACGGAAACACCATATATTTT.

This clonotype has a handful of counts. The chain employs TRBV5-4 and TRBJ2-7; D is uncertain. The V gene's germline CDR1 is SGHNT and CDR2 YYREEE (reference sequence). V was shortened by 3 bases and J by 1 base, with 8 bases between the two germline ends. This CDR3 spans 13 amino acids. The CDR3 protein is CASSSMDSYEQYF. The CDR3 nucleotides are TGTGCCAGCAGCTCGATGGATTCCTACGAGCAGTACTTC.

V usage is TRBV6-5 and J usage is TRBJ2-2, with 8 bases lining up with TRBD2. CDR3 length equals 15 residues. V lost 2 bases to trimming and J lost 10 bases; unmatched junction nucleotides: 9. The germline V gene has CDR1 MNHEY and CDR2 SVGAGI. The CDR3 DNA reads TGTGCCAGCAGTTACACGGGACTAGGCGCCGAGGAGCTGTTTTTT. Its protein is CASSYTGLGAEELFF.

Points on this clonotype: An end of the junction does not agree with germline; a read error may underlie this. The rearrangement links TRBV7-9 to TRBJ2-1; a possible D gene is TRBD1 (5 bases). The germline gives CDR1 SEHNR, CDR2 FQNEAQ (reference sequence). This CDR3 has 16 residues. The CDR3 loop is CASRPPGHAAYNEQLF. For the CDR3, the DNA is TGTGCCAGCAGACCTCCAGGGCACGCCGCTTACAATGAGCAGCTCTTC.

The CDR3, as DNA: TGTGCCAGCAACCTCCCTCGCGGGGAGCTGTTTTTT. It is translated as CASNLPRGELFF. The rearrangement links TRBV13 to TRBJ2-2; D unresolved. Looked up from germline, CDR1 is PRHDT and CDR2 is FYEKMQ (reference sequence). V was pared by 7 bases and J by 7 bases, with 10 bases between. The CDR3 has 12 residues.

Regarding this clonotype: One base away lies a much larger clone, so this may be a sequencing read error. The chain is built from TRBV10-3 and TRBJ1-5; no clear D. Germline V gene data show CDR1 as ENHRY and CDR2 as SYGVKD. This CDR3 has 14 amino acids. The DNA for the CDR3 is TGTCCCATCAGTGACCCCACCCCCAATCAGCCCCAGCATTTT. Translated, it gives CPISDPTPNQPQHF.

This clonotype appeared once. The chain carries TRBV28 and TRBJ1-5; tentative D call: TRBD1 (5 bases). V was pared by 5 bases and J by 6 bases, with 14 bases between. Germline CDR1 is MDHEN and CDR2 is SYDVKM. The CDR3 runs 14 residues. CDR3 coding DNA: TGTGCCAGCAGTATCATAGGGGTATCTCAGCCCCAGCATTTT. Its translation is CASSIIGVSQPQHF.

On this clonotype: A much larger clone lies one base from this, so it may be a read error. The chain joins TRBV6-1 to TRBJ1-2; D is possibly TRBD1 (5 bases). Looked up from germline, CDR1 is MNHNS and CDR2 is SASEGT. This CDR3 region has 14 residues. In DNA form, the CDR3 reads TGTGCCAGCACCCCGACAGCCTCTAACTATGGCTACATCTTC. Translating gives CASTPTASNYGYIF.

Remarks on this clonotype: At one of its ends the junction is not consistent with the germline gene, which may arise from a read error. The chain uses TRBV25-1 and TRBJ2-7; D unclear. The CDR3 consists of 11 residues. Germline-derived CDR1 and CDR2 are MGHDK and SYGVNS. CDR3 nucleotides: TGTGCCGGCAGTGATTCGGACGAGCAGTACTTC. Its translation is CAGSDSDEQYF.

Concerning this clonotype: At one end the junction does not follow the germline gene, possibly because of a read error. The V gene is TRBV29-1, the J gene TRBJ2-7; no definite D call. There are 12 residues in the CDR3. Germline V gene sequence: CDR1 SQVTM, CDR2 ANQGSEA. The CDR3 is CSVTDGTYEQNF. Here the CDR3 DNA reads TGCAGTGTTACCGACGGAACCTACGAGCAGAACTTC.

This clonotype showed up many times. The rearrangement links TRBV4-1 to TRBJ2-7; D perhaps matches TRBD2 (6 bases). Trimming stripped 0 bases from V and 6 bases from J, with 9 bases between. The germline CDR1 and CDR2 sequences are MGHRA and YSYEKL. The CDR3 length is 13 residues. Here the CDR3 DNA reads TGCGCCAGCAGCCAAGAGGAGGGTCTCGAGCAGTACTTC. This codes for CASSQEEGLEQYF.

In this sample, this clonotype turned up a few times. The J gene is TRBJ2-7, the V gene TRBV6-5; D might be TRBD2 (6 bases). Germline assignment: CDR1 MNHEY and CDR2 SVGAGI. Trimming cost V 8 bases and J 0 bases, with 14 bases left between them. The CDR3 consists of 14 residues. In nucleotides, the CDR3 is TGTGCCAGCTCCGGGAGATGGAGCTCCTACGAGCAGTACTTC. This sequence encodes CASSGRWSSYEQYF.

This clonotype has a handful of counts. Since a much larger clone is just one base distant, this may be a read error. The V call is TRBV6-6, the J call TRBJ1-1; 8 bases fit TRBD1. The CDR3 covers 15 residues. Germline CDR1 MNHNY, CDR2 SVGAGI (reference sequence). J was trimmed by 0 bases and V by 6 bases; bases with no gene match: 6. The CDR3 protein is CASRRRTGLNTEAFF. The CDR3 DNA reads as TGTGCCAGCAGACGTAGGACAGGGCTGAACACTGAAGCTTTCTTT.

The sample holds a few counts of this clonotype. The CDR3 region is CASSSRATDTQYF. The CDR3 DNA reads as TGTGCCAGCAGTTCCCGGGCCACAGATACGCAGTATTTT. The chain is built from TRBV6-2 or TRBV6-3 and TRBJ2-3; D call uncertain. CDR3 length: 13 residues. V lost 4 bases to trimming and J lost 2 bases, with 7 bases between them. Per the germline V gene, CDR1 is MNHEY and CDR2 is SVGEGT.

A remark on this clonotype: A read error may be the cause here, since a much bigger clone is one base away. The chain employs TRBV6-1 and TRBJ2-2; no clear D gene. The CDR3 totals 13 residues. Trimming stripped 5 bases from V and 7 bases from J, with 11 bases between. Germline loops: CDR1 MNHNS, CDR2 SASEGT. CDR3 region: CASSCQSIGELFF. CDR3 DNA sequence: TGTGCCAGCAGTTGTCAATCTATCGGGGAGCTGTTTTTT.

This chain connects TRBV5-5 to TRBJ2-3; tentative D call: TRBD2 (6 bases). This CDR3 comprises 14 residues. The ends were cut back, 4 bases at V and 4 bases at J, with 13 bases in the middle. Per the germline V gene, CDR1 is SGHKS and CDR2 is YYEKEE (reference sequence). CDR3 nucleotides: TGTGCCAGCAGCCGGGACTGGGGGGCAGATACGCAGTATTTT. Translated, it gives CASSRDWGADTQYF.

This clonotype showed up just a few times. This chain joins TRBV5-4 and TRBJ2-2; a weak D match, TRBD2 (8 bases). The ends were cut back, 3 bases at V and 3 bases at J, with 18 bases in the middle. Germline assignment: CDR1 SGHNT and CDR2 YYREEE (reference sequence). The CDR3 is made up of 17 amino acids. DNA of the CDR3: TGTGCCAGCAGCTCGGGGGGGAGGGGGCCGGACACCGGGGAGCTGTTTTTT. As protein: CASSSGGRGPDTGELFF.

This clonotype has a single count. This CDR3 reads CASNSTMTVSYEQYF. The CDR3 DNA follows: TGTGCCAGCAACTCCACCATGACAGTATCCTACGAGCAGTACTTC. This chain connects TRBV7-9 to TRBJ2-7; possible D gene TRBD1, 5 bases. CDR1 SEHNR and CDR2 FQNEAQ come from the germline V gene (reference sequence). Trimming removed 7 bases from V and 1 base from J, with 17 bases in between. The CDR3 consists of 15 residues. Based on the CDR3 plus reference TRBV7-9 and TRBJ2-7, the full variable domain is DTGVSQNPRHKITKRGQNVTFRCDPISEHNRLYWYRQTLGQGPEFLTYFQNEAQLEKSRLLSDRFSAERPKGSFSTLEIQRTEQGDSAMYLCASNSTMTVSYEQYFGPGTRLTVT.